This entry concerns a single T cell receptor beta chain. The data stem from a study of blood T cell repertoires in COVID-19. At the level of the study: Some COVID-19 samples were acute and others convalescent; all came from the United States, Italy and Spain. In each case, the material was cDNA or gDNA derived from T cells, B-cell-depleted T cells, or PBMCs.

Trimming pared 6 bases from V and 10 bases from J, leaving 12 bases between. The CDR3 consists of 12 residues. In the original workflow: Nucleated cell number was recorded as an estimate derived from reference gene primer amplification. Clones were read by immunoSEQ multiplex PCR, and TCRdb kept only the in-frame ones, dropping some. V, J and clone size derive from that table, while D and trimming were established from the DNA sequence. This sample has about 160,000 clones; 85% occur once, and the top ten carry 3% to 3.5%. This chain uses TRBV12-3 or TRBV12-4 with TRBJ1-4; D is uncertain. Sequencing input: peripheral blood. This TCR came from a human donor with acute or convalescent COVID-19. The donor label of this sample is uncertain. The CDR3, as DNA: TGTGCCAGCAGCCACCTTACGGGAAAACTGTTTTTT. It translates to CASSHLTGKLFF.